The 20 T cell receptor beta chains in this list originate from one sample, sequenced in a study of blood T cell repertoires in COVID-19. Sequencing used immunoSEQ multiplex PCR; TCRdb keeps in-frame clones, though not all of them. The table has some 73,000 clones, more than 60% seen once. Sequenced material: peripheral blood. These TCRs come from a man aged 55 to 70 with acute or convalescent COVID-19.

The chain combines TRBV7-9 with TRBJ1-3, with TRBD1 as a possible D gene (6 bases). Trimming removed 0 bases at V and 4 bases at J, with 10 bases between. This CDR3 has 15 amino acids. The germline gives CDR1 SEHNR, CDR2 FQNEAQ (reference sequence). CDR3: CASSLATGLGNTIYF. CDR3 nucleotide sequence: TGTGCCAGCAGCTTAGCCACAGGGTTGGGAAACACCATATATTTT.

The CDR3 reads CSGGSFQETQYF. The CDR3 DNA sequence: TGCAGCGGGGGGAGTTTCCAAGAGACCCAGTACTTC. V gene TRBV29-1 combines with J gene TRBJ2-5; D assignment may be TRBD1 or TRBD2 (5 bases each). Trimming took off 7 bases at V and 1 base at J, with 10 bases between the two ends. CDR1 is SQVTM and CDR2 is ANQGSEA in the germline V gene. The CDR3 is 12 amino acids.

This clone was observed a single time. This chain connects TRBV2 to TRBJ2-6; tentatively, D is TRBD1 (8 bases). Germline V gene lookup returns CDR1 SNHLY and CDR2 FYNNEI. The CDR3 is 17 amino acids. With 2 bases removed from V and 0 bases from J, the gap between germline ends came to 11 bases. The CDR3 reads CASSETGGGSGANVLTF. In DNA, the CDR3 is TGTGCCAGCAGTGAAACAGGGGGGGGCTCTGGGGCCAACGTCCTGACTTTC.

The chain employs TRBV5-1 and TRBJ1-1, with TRBD1 matching 7 bases. V lost 4 bases, J lost 11 bases, and 11 bases stayed unmatched. CDR3 length: 13 amino acids. Germline loops: CDR1 SGHRS, CDR2 YFSETQ. CDR3 in amino acids: CASSPGTVGRAFF. The DNA for the CDR3 is TGCGCCAGCAGCCCCGGGACAGTGGGACGGGCTTTCTTT.

The V and J genes are TRBV9 and TRBJ1-6; 7 positions agree with TRBD1. V was pared by 4 bases and J by 10 bases, with 5 bases of the junction left unmatched. The CDR3 runs 13 residues. The germline V gene encodes CDR1 SGDLS and CDR2 YYNGEE. The CDR3 DNA reads as TGTGCCAGCAGCAGGGGGCTGGGGTCACCCCTCCACTTT. This translates into CASSRGLGSPLHF. The entire variable domain, with the rest obtained from reference TRBV9 and TRBJ1-6, is as follows: DSGVTQTPKHLITATGQRVTLRCSPRSGDLSVYWYQQSLDQGLQFLIQYYNGEERAKGNILERFSAQQFPDLHSELNLSSLELGDSALYFCASSRGLGSPLHFGNGTRLTVT.

The chain recombines TRBV10-2 with TRBJ2-7; 9 bases align to TRBD2. This CDR3 has 14 residues. V was clipped by 6 bases and J by 1 base; unmatched bases: 4. Per the germline V gene, CDR1 is WSHSY and CDR2 is SAAADI. The CDR3 sequence: CASRPGLASYEQYF. In DNA form, the CDR3 reads TGCGCCAGCAGACCGGGACTAGCATCCTACGAGCAGTACTTC.

The J gene is TRBJ2-7, the V gene TRBV5-1; D call uncertain. The CDR3 is 13 amino acids. V shed 1 base and J shed 6 bases, with 11 bases lying between them. Germline loops: CDR1 SGHRS, CDR2 YFSETQ. The CDR3 spells CASSLTGSAEQYV. Here the CDR3 DNA reads TGCGCCAGCAGCTTGACCGGGTCGGCCGAGCAGTACGTC.

The chain links TRBV6-5 to TRBJ2-7; D is uncertain. CDR3 length: 15 residues. The germline V and J ends were trimmed by 0 bases and 4 bases, with 13 bases remaining between them. From germline, CDR1 is MNHEY and CDR2 SVGAGI. CDR3 amino acids: CASSYSSRPPYEQYV. The CDR3 DNA is TGTGCCAGCAGTTACTCATCGCGTCCACCGTACGAGCAGTACGTC.

The chain carries TRBV2 and TRBJ2-7; 9 bases map to TRBD2. The junction had 5 bases not matched to a gene; V was cut back by 6 bases and J by 2 bases. This CDR3 has 14 residues. Germline loops: CDR1 SNHLY, CDR2 FYNNEI. The CDR3 DNA sequence: TGTGCCAGCAGCCCGACTAGCGGAACCTACGAGCAGTACTTC. Its protein is CASSPTSGTYEQYF.

This chain connects TRBV4-2 to TRBJ2-6; no reliable D call. Between the trimmed V and J ends, which lost 3 bases and 4 bases, there was a span of 10 bases. Germline V gene sequence: CDR1 LGHNA, CDR2 YNFKEQ. This CDR3 region has 15 residues. The DNA for the CDR3 is TGTGCCAGCAGCCATCTAGGTAGGGGGGCCAACGTCCTGACTTTC. The encoded protein is CASSHLGRGANVLTF.

The CDR3 coding sequence is TGTGCCAGCAGCCGCCTGACTCTCGGAACAGATACGCAGTATTTT. It codes for CASSRLTLGTDTQYF. The V and J genes are TRBV9 and TRBJ2-3; no definite D call. CDR3 size: 15 residues. Per germline, CDR1 SGDLS and CDR2 YYNGEE. Trimming shortened V by 4 bases and J by 3 bases, and 15 bases separated the two germline ends.

This clone appeared a single time. This chain links TRBV5-5 with TRBJ1-2, with TRBD1 matching 9 bases. Germline values: CDR1 SGHKS, CDR2 YYEKEE (reference sequence). Germline trimming cut 0 bases from V and 3 bases from J; bases unmatched to any gene: 9. CDR3 length equals 17 residues. The CDR3 loop reads CASSLAVAGQGDYGYTF. The CDR3 bases are TGTGCCAGCAGCTTGGCAGTAGCGGGACAGGGTGACTATGGCTACACCTTC.

J is TRBJ2-7 and V is TRBV28; no firm D call. The CDR3 is 13 amino acids. Germline assignment: CDR1 MDHEN and CDR2 SYDVKM. V lost 3 bases, J lost 3 bases, and 9 bases lay in between. The DNA for the CDR3 is TGTGCCAGCAGTTTGGCTAGTAACTACGAGCAGTACTTC. Amino acids: CASSLASNYEQYF.

This clone was found once. The V gene is TRBV9, the J gene TRBJ1-4, with a weak D call TRBD1 (6 bases). Trimming left V 4 bases short and J 0 bases short, with 16 bases between. The CDR3 runs to 17 residues. CDR1 and CDR2 (germline): SGDLS, YYNGEE. CDR3 coding DNA: TGTGCCAGCAGCCCCCGGGGCAGGGGATCAACTAATGAAAAACTGTTTTTT. Its translation is CASSPRGRGSTNEKLFF.

This sequence joins TRBV5-1 and TRBJ2-2; TRBD1 matches at 7 bases. V was clipped by 1 base and J by 6 bases; unmatched bases: 3. This CDR3 region has 14 residues. The V gene's germline CDR1 is SGHRS and CDR2 YFSETQ. CDR3 region: CASSLSTGPGELFF. CDR3 nucleotide sequence: TGCGCCAGCAGCTTGTCGACAGGGCCCGGGGAGCTGTTTTTT. The complete variable domain, with remaining parts taken from reference TRBV5-1 and TRBJ2-2, reads KAGVTQTPRYLIKTRGQQVTLSCSPISGHRSVSWYQQTPGQGLQFLFEYFSETQRNKGNFPGRFSGRQFSNSRSEMNVSTLELGDSALYLCASSLSTGPGELFFGEGSRLTVL.

In nucleotides, the CDR3 is TGTGCCAGCAGCTTAGTTCCAGCGGGAGGGTTAGAGACCCAGTACTTC. Protein sequence: CASSLVPAGGLETQYF. The genes are TRBV11-2 and TRBJ2-5; 10 nucleotides line up with TRBD2. There are 16 residues in the CDR3. Germline V gives CDR1 SGHAT, CDR2 FQNNGV. Trimming cost V 1 base and J 4 bases; bases outside gene matches: 6.

This clone was seen a single time. This chain links TRBV7-8 with TRBJ1-2; the D gene is possibly TRBD1 (5 bases). V shed 2 bases and J shed 4 bases, with 8 bases lying between them. This CDR3 has 13 amino acids. In germline, CDR1 is SGHVS, CDR2 FQNEAQ. The CDR3 protein is CASSLQGFYGYTF. The CDR3 bases are TGTGCCAGCAGCTTACAGGGTTTCTATGGCTACACCTTC.

The rearrangement uses TRBV11-3 and TRBJ2-2; TRBD1 might be the D (5 bases). Per the germline V gene, CDR1 is SGHNT and CDR2 is YENEEA. Trimming pared 2 bases from V and 7 bases from J, leaving 8 bases between. The CDR3 sequence is 13 residues long. CDR3 in DNA: TGTGCCAGCAGCTTACTCAGGGACGGGGAGCTGTTTTTT. Its protein product is CASSLLRDGELFF. Supplemented by reference TRBV11-3 and TRBJ2-2, the full variable domain reads EAGVVQSPRYKIIEKKQPVAFWCNPISGHNTLYWYLQNLGQGPELLIRYENEEAVDDSQLPKDRFSAERLKGVDSTLKIQPAELGDSAVYLCASSLLRDGELFFGEGSRLTVL.

The J gene is TRBJ2-7, the V gene TRBV18, with 10 bases that match TRBD2. The CDR3 consists of 16 residues. The germline V gene encodes CDR1 KGHSH and CDR2 LQKENI. V dropped 2 bases and J dropped 0; count of bases not matched to a gene: 4. The CDR3 nucleotides read TGTGCCAGCTCACCAATTAGCGGGAGGAACTCCTACGAGCAGTACTTC. Amino acid sequence: CASSPISGRNSYEQYF.

The chain couples TRBV24-1 to TRBJ2-6; possibly TRBD2 for D (5 bases). This CDR3 spans 13 amino acids. Germline CDR1 and CDR2: KGHDR and SFDVKD. CDR3 sequence: CEPRLSGANVLTF. The CDR3 DNA reads as TGTGAACCTCGACTATCTGGGGCCAACGTCCTGACTTTC.